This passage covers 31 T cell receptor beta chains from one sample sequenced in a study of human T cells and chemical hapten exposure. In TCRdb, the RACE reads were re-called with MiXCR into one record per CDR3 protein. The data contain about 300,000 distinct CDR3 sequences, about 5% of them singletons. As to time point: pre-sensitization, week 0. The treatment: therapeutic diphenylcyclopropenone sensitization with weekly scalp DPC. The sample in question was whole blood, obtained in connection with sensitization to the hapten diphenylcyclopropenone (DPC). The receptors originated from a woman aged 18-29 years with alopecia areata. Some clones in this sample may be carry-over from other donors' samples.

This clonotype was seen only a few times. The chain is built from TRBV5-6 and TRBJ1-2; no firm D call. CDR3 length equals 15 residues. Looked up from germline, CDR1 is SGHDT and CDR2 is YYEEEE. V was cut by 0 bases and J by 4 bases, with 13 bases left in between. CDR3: CASSLDGELFYGYTF. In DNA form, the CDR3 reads TGTGCCAGCAGCTTGGACGGCGAACTGTTCTATGGCTACACCTTC.

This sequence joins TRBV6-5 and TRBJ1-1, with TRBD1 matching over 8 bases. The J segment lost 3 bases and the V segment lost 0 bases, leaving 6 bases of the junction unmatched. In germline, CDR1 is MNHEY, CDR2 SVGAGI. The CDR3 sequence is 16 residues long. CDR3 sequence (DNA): TGTGCCAGCAGTTACTCAACCGGGACAGGACACACTGAAGCTTTCTTT. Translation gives CASSYSTGTGHTEAFF.

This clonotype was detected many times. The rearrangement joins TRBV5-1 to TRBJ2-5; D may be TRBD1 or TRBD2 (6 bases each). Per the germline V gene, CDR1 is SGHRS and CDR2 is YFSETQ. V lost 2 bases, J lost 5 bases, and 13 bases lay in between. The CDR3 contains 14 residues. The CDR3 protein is CASSFRPGAETQYF. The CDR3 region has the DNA TGCGCCAGCAGCTTCAGGCCGGGGGCGGAGACCCAGTACTTC.

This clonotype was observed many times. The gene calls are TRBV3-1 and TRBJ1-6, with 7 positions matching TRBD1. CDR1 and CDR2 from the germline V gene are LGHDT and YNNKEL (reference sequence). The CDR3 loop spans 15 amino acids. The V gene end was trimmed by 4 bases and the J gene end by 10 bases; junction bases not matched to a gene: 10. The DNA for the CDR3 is TGTGCCAGCAGCCCACCCGGGAGGGGACAGTCACCCCTCCACTTT. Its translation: CASSPPGRGQSPLHF.

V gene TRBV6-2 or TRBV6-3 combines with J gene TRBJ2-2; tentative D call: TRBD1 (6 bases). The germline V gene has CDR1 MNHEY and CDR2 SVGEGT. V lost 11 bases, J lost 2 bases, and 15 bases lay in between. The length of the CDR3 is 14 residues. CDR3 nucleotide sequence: TGTGCCGGGTCCAGGACAGCTAACACCGGGGAGCTGTTTTTT. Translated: CAGSRTANTGELFF.

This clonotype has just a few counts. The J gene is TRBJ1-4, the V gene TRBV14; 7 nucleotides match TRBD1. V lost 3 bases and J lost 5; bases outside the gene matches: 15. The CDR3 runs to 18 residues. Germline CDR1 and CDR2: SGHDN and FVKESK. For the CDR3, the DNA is TGTGCCAGCAGCCAGAATTTACTGACGCCAGGGGGAAATGAAAAACTGTTTTTT. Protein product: CASSQNLLTPGGNEKLFF.

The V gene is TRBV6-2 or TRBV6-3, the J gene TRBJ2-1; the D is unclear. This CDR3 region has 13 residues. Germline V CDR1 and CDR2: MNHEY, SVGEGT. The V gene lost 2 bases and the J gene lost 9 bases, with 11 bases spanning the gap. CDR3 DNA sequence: TGTGCCAGCAGTTACAGGCAGGTTGGTGAGCAGTTCTTC. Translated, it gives CASSYRQVGEQFF.

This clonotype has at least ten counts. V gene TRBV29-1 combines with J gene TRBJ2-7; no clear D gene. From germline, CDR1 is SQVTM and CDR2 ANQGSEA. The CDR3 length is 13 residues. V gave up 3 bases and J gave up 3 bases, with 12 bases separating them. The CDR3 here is CSVEASTNYEQYF. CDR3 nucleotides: TGCAGCGTTGAGGCCAGCACCAACTACGAGCAGTACTTC.

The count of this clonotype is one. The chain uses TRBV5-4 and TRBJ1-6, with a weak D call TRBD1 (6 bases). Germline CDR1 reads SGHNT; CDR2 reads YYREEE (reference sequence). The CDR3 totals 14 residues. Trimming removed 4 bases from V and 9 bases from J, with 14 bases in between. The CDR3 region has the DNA TGTGCCAGCAGCCCGGGACATACCGGTTCACCCCTCCACTTT. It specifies CASSPGHTGSPLHF.

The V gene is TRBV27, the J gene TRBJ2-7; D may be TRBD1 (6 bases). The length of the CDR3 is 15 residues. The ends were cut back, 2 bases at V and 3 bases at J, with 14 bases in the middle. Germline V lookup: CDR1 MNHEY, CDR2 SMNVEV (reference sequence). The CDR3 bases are TGTGCCAGCAGTTTAGGACAGACGTGTTACTACGAGCAGTACTTC. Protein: CASSLGQTCYYEQYF.

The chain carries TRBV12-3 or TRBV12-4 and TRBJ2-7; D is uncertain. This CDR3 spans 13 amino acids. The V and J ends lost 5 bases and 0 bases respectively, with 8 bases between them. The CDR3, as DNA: TGTGCCAGCAGTGTGACAACCTCCTACGAGCAGTACTTC. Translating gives CASSVTTSYEQYF.

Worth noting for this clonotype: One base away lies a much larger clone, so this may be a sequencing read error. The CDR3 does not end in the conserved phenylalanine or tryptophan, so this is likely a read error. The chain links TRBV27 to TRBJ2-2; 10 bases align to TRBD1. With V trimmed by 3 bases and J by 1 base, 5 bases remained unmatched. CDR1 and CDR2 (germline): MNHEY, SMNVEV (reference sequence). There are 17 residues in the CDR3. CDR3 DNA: TGTGCCAGCAGTTTTTCACGGACAGGGGGGAACACCGGGGAGCTGTTTCTT. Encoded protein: CASSFSRTGGNTGELFL.

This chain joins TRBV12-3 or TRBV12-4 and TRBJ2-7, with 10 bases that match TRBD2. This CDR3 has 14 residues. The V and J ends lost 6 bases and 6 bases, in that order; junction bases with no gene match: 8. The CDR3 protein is CASRRGSGGLEQYF. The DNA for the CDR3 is TGTGCCAGCAGGAGGGGTAGCGGGGGGCTCGAGCAGTACTTC.

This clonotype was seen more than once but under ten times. The CDR3 sequence: CASSERTGVNYGYTF. As DNA, the CDR3 is TGTGCCAGCAGTGAAAGGACAGGGGTGAACTATGGCTACACCTTC. The J gene is TRBJ1-2, the V gene TRBV2, with TRBD1 matching 9 bases. V shed 2 bases and J 2 bases; nucleotides not matched to a gene: 3. Germline V lookup: CDR1 SNHLY, CDR2 FYNNEI. This CDR3 contains 15 residues.

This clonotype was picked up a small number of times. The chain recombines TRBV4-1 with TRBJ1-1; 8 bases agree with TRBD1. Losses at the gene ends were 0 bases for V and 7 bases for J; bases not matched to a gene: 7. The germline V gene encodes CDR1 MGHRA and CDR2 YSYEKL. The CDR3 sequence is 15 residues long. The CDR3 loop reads CASSQDPTTGGEAFF. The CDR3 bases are TGCGCCAGCAGCCAAGATCCGACAACAGGGGGTGAAGCTTTCTTT.

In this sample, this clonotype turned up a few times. CDR3 sequence (DNA): TGTGCCACCAGCAGGGGGAGTCTGGGCACAGATACGCAGTATTTT. It encodes CATSRGSLGTDTQYF. The chain uses TRBV15 and TRBJ2-3, with D maybe TRBD2 (5 bases). This CDR3 region has 15 residues. Germline CDR1 is LNHNV and CDR2 is YYDKDF (reference sequence). Between the trimmed V and J ends, which lost 3 bases and 1 base, there was a span of 11 bases. The full variable domain, with the rest looked up from reference TRBV15 and TRBJ2-3, is DAMVIQNPRYQVTQFGKPVTLSCSQTLNHNVMYWYQQKSSQAPKLLFHYYDKDFNNEADTPDNFQSRRPNTSFCFLDIRSPGLGDTAMYLCATSRGSLGTDTQYFGPGTRLTVL.

As DNA, the CDR3 is TGCAGCGTACGTTCAGGACAGGGATTAGTTCCGGGGGAGCTGTTTTTT. Protein: CSVRSGQGLVPGELFF. The rearrangement links TRBV29-1 to TRBJ2-2; 8 positions agree with TRBD1. The germline gives CDR1 SQVTM, CDR2 ANQGSEA. The CDR3 is made up of 16 amino acids. V was pared by 6 bases and J by 8 bases, with 17 bases of the junction left unmatched.

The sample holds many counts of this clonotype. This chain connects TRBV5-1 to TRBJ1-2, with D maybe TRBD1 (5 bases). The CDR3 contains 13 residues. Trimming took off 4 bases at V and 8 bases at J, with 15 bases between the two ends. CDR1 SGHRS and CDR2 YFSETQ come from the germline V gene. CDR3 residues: CASSPLSGGGYTF. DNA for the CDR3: TGCGCCAGCAGCCCCCTCTCGGGGGGAGGCTACACCTTC.

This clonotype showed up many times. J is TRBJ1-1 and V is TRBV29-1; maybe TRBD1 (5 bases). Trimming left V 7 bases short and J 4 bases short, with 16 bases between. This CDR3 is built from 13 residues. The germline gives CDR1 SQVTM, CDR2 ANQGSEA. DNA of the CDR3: TGCAGCGCCCCTGCAGGGTTAAGCACTGAAGCTTTCTTT. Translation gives CSAPAGLSTEAFF.

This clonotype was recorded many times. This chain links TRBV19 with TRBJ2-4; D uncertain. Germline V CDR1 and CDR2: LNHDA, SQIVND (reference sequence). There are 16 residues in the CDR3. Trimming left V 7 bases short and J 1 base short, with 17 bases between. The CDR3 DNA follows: TGTGCCAGTATGGCTCTGACGGGTGTGGCCAAAAACATTCAGTACTTC. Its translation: CASMALTGVAKNIQYF.

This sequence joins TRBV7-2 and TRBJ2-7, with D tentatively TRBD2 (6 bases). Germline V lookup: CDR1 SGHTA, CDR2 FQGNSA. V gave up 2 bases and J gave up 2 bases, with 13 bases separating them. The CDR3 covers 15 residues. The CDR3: CASSLMRGYPYEQYF. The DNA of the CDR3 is TGTGCCAGCAGCTTAATGCGGGGATATCCCTACGAGCAGTACTTC.

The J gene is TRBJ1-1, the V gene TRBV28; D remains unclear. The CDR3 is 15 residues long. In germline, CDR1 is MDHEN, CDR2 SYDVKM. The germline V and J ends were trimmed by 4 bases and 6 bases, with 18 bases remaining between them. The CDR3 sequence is CASSSPGPAVPEAFF. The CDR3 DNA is TGTGCCAGCAGTTCACCGGGCCCGGCCGTTCCTGAAGCTTTCTTT. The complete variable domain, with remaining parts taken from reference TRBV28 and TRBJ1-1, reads DVKVTQSSRYLVKRTGEKVFLECVQDMDHENMFWYRQDPGLGLRLIYFSYDVKMKEKGDIPEGYSVSREKKERFSLILESASTNQTSMYLCASSSPGPAVPEAFFGQGTRLTVV.

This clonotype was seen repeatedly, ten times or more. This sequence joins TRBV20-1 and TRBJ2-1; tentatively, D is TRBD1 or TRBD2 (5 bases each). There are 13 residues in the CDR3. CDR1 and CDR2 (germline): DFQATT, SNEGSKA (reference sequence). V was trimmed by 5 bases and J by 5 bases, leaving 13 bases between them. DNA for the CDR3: TGCAGTGCTCAGAGGGACGGACACAATGAGCAGTTCTTC. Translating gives CSAQRDGHNEQFF.

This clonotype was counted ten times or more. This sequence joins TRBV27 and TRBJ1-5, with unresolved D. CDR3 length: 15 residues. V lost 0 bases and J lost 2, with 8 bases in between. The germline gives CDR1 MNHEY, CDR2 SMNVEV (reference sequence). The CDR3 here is CASSLSDGGNQPQHF. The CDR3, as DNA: TGTGCCAGCAGTTTATCCGATGGGGGCAATCAGCCCCAGCATTTT.

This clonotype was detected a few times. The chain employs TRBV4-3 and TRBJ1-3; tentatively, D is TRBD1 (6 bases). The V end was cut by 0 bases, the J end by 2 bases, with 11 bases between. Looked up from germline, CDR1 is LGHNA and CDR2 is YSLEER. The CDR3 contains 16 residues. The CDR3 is CASSQDPGATGNTIYF. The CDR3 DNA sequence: TGCGCCAGCAGCCAAGACCCAGGGGCGACTGGAAACACCATATATTTT.

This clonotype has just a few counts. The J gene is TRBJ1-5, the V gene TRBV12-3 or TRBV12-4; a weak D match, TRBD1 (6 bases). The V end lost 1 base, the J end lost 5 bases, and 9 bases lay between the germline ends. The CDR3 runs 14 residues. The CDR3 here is CASSLGDTYQPQHF. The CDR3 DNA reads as TGTGCCAGCAGTTTAGGGGACACCTATCAGCCCCAGCATTTT.

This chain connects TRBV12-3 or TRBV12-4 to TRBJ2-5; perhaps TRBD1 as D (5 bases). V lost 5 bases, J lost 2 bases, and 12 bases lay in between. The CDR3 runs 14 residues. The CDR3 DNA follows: TGTGCCAGCAGTCTGACAGTCGGGCAAGAGACCCAGTACTTC. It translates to CASSLTVGQETQYF.

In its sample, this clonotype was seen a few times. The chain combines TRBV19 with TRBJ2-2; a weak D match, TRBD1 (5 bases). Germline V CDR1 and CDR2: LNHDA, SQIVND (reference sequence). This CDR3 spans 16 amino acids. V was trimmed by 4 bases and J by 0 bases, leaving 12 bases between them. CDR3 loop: CASSTGSTSNTGELFF. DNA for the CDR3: TGTGCCAGTAGTACAGGGTCCACCTCGAACACCGGGGAGCTGTTTTTT.

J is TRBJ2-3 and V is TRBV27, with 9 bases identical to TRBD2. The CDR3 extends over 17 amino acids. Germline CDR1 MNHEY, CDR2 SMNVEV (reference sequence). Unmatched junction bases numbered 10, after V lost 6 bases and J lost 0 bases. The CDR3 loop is CASSKHQRGVSTDTQYF. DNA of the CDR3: TGTGCCAGCAGCAAACATCAGCGGGGGGTGAGCACAGATACGCAGTATTTT.

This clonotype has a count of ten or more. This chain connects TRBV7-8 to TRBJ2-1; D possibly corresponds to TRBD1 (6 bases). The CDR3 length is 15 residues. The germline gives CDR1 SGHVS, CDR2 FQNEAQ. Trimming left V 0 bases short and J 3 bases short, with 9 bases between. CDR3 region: CASSLAQGSYNEQFF. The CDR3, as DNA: TGTGCCAGCAGCTTAGCTCAGGGGAGCTACAATGAGCAGTTCTTC.

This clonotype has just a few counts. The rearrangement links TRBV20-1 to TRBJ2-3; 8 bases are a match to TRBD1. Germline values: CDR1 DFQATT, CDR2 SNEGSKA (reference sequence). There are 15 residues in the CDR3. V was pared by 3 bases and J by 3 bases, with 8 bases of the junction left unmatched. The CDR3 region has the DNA TGCAGTGCTAGGGACAGGGACAAAGGGACAGATACGCAGTATTTT. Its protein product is CSARDRDKGTDTQYF.